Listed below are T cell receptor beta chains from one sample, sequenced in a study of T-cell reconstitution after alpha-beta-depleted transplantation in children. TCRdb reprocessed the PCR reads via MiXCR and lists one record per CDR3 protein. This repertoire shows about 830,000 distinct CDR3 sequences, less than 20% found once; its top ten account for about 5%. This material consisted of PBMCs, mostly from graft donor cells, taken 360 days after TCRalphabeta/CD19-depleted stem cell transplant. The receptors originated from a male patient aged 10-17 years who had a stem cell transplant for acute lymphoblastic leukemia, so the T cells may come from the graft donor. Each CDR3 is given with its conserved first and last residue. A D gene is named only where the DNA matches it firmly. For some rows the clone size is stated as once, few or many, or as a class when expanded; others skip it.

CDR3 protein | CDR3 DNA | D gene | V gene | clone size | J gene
CATSDTDRNYGYTF | TGTGCCACCAGTGACACGGACAGGAACTATGGCTACACCTTC | TRBD1 | TRBV24-1 | few | TRBJ1-2
CASSQRGTGGAGYTF | TGTGCCAGCAGCCAACGTGGGACAGGGGGCGCGGGCTACACCTTC | TRBD1 | TRBV3-1 | few | TRBJ1-2
CASSYSGLAVQETQYF | TGTGCCAGCAGTTACTCGGGACTAGCGGTCCAAGAGACCCAGTACTTC | TRBD2 | TRBV6-5 | . | TRBJ2-5
CASSWGLAGGDTQYF | TGTGCCAGCAGTTGGGGGCTAGCGGGTGGTGATACGCAGTATTTT | TRBD2 | TRBV27 | few | TRBJ2-3
CSVWAGAKGYEQYF | TGCAGCGTCTGGGCCGGGGCTAAAGGGTACGAGCAGTACTTC | . | TRBV29-1 | few | TRBJ2-7
CASSQARDIMVF | TGCGCCAGCAGCCAAGCCCGGGACATAATGGTCTTC | . | TRBV5-1 | few | TRBJ2-1
CATSDFASGSTGELFF | TGTGCCACCAGTGATTTTGCTAGCGGGAGCACCGGGGAGCTGTTTTTT | TRBD2 | TRBV24-1 | few | TRBJ2-2
CASRRSGRAAKNIQYF | TGTGCCAGCAGACGCAGCGGGAGGGCCGCCAAAAACATTCAGTACTTC | TRBD2 | TRBV27 | many | TRBJ2-4
CSLDVGTGGGETQYF | TGCAGTCTAGACGTAGGGACAGGGGGGGGAGAGACCCAGTACTTC | TRBD1 | TRBV20-1 | few | TRBJ2-5
CASSYPGLAGVNEQFF | TGCGCCAGCAGCTACCCGGGACTAGCGGGAGTTAATGAGCAGTTCTTC | TRBD2 | TRBV5-1 | few | TRBJ2-1
CATSIGYEQYF | TGTGCCACCAGTATCGGGTACGAGCAGTACTTC | . | TRBV24-1 | few | TRBJ2-7
CSVDRDTQYF | TGCAGCGTAGACAGAGATACGCAGTATTTT | . | TRBV29-1 | many | TRBJ2-3
CSVQGLKETQYF | TGCAGCGTGCAGGGGTTGAAAGAGACCCAGTACTTC | . | TRBV29-1 | . | TRBJ2-5
CASSQARGRAETQYF | TGTGCCAGCAGCCAAGCTCGAGGGAGAGCTGAGACCCAGTACTTC | . | TRBV14 | few | TRBJ2-5
CASSLERASTDTQYF | TGCGCCAGCAGCTTGGAGAGGGCCAGCACAGATACGCAGTATTTT | . | TRBV5-1 | few | TRBJ2-3
CASSPNGLVWQYF | TGTGCCAGCAGCCCCAACGGACTAGTATGGCAGTATTTT | TRBD2 | TRBV7-3 | many | TRBJ2-3
CSASLNPDTQYF | TGCAGTGCTAGTTTAAATCCAGATACGCAGTATTTT | . | TRBV20-1 | many | TRBJ2-3
CASSQLIEETQYF | TGTGCCAGCAGCCAGCTTATAGAAGAGACCCAGTACTTC | . | TRBV4-2 | . | TRBJ2-5
CASSLSPGGNQPQHF | TGCGCCAGCAGCTTGTCCCCGGGGGGCAATCAGCCCCAGCATTTT | . | TRBV5-1 | . | TRBJ1-5
CASSLTRVLTDTQYF | TGTGCCAGCAGCTTAACCAGGGTCCTCACAGATACGCAGTATTTT | . | TRBV7-3 | few | TRBJ2-3
CSAGTGTGNIQYF | TGCAGCGCTGGGACCGGGACAGGGAACATTCAGTACTTC | TRBD1 | TRBV29-1 | few | TRBJ2-4
CASSQEGAGTFGYTF | TGCGCCAGCAGCCAAGAGGGGGCTGGGACTTTTGGCTACACCTTC | . | TRBV4-1 | once | TRBJ1-2
CASSLWGNTNTGELFF | TGTGCCAGCAGCTTATGGGGGAATACGAACACCGGGGAGCTGTTTTTT | . | TRBV7-2 | few | TRBJ2-2
CSAWGLLSQGATEAFF | TGCAGTGCTTGGGGCCTACTTTCACAGGGGGCCACTGAAGCTTTCTTT | TRBD1 | TRBV20-1 | few | TRBJ1-1
CASSSPGHPSTDTQYF | TGTGCCAGCAGTTCCCCGGGACACCCTAGCACAGATACGCAGTATTTT | . | TRBV28 | . | TRBJ2-3
CASSLGREPTEAFF | TGTGCCAGCAGCTTAGGGAGGGAACCCACTGAAGCTTTCTTT | . | TRBV7-3 | . | TRBJ1-1
CSASVGTHTDTQYF | TGCAGTGCTAGTGTCGGGACCCACACAGATACGCAGTATTTT | . | TRBV20-1 | . | TRBJ2-3
CASRVLAASYEQYF | TGTGCCAGCCGCGTACTAGCGGCGTCCTACGAGCAGTACTTC | TRBD2 | TRBV12-3/TRBV12-4 | many | TRBJ2-7
CASSQERTWLEQFF | TGTGCCAGCAGCCAAGAACGGACTTGGCTTGAGCAGTTCTTC | . | TRBV3-1 | few | TRBJ2-1
CASSLGASGRVNEQFF | TGTGCCAGCAGCTTGGGGGCTAGCGGGAGAGTTAATGAGCAGTTCTTC | TRBD2 | TRBV5-6 | few | TRBJ2-1
CASRNERVSYGYTF | TGTGCCAGCCGAAATGAGAGGGTGAGCTATGGCTACACCTTC | . | TRBV6-2/TRBV6-3 | few | TRBJ1-2
CASSYSTGREETQYF | TGTGCCAGCAGTTACTCGACGGGCAGAGAGGAGACCCAGTACTTC | . | TRBV6-5 | once | TRBJ2-5
CASSYPQAGGYEQYF | TGTGCCAGCAGTTATCCCCAAGCGGGAGGCTACGAGCAGTACTTC | TRBD2 | TRBV6-2/TRBV6-3 | few | TRBJ2-7
CASSEVGVGEQYF | TGTGCCAGCAGTGAGGTGGGGGTCGGAGAGCAGTACTTC | . | TRBV2 | . | TRBJ2-7
CASSLEWGNTIYF | TGTGCCAGCAGCCTAGAGTGGGGAAACACCATATATTTT | . | TRBV5-6 | few | TRBJ1-3
CASSQVGLASNEQFF | TGCGCCAGCAGCCAAGTGGGACTAGCGTCCAATGAGCAGTTCTTC | TRBD2 | TRBV4-1 | . | TRBJ2-1
CASSSTGGGEQFF | TGTGCCAGCAGCTCCACAGGGGGAGGTGAGCAGTTCTTC | TRBD1 | TRBV7-3 | few | TRBJ2-1
CASSEVGTPGLGAFF | TGTGCCAGCAGTGAAGTCGGGACTCCAGGACTGGGAGCTTTCTTT | . | TRBV25-1 | few | TRBJ1-1
CASGQSGYGYTF | TGTGCCAGCGGACAGAGTGGCTATGGCTACACCTTC | . | TRBV12-3/TRBV12-4 | . | TRBJ1-2
CAWSYRQETQYF | TGTGCCTGGAGCTACAGGCAAGAGACCCAGTACTTC | . | TRBV30 | . | TRBJ2-5